These 30 T cell receptor beta chains originate from one sample sequenced in a study of CD8 T cells in ankylosing spondylitis. Study results and limitations: Made up of 7 to 9 highly homologous variants, a TCR beta motif appeared characteristic of ankylosing spondylitis blood.

MiXCR, applied by TCRdb to the 5' RACE reads, yields one record per CDR3 protein. Found here are over 600,000 distinct CDR3 sequences, around 20% of them singletons; the top ten hold around 19%. Their antigens remain unidentified. Sequenced: blood, either unsorted or a sorted T cell fraction (not recorded which). The origin of the receptors is a male donor with ankylosing spondylitis.

This clonotype was picked up many times. This rearrangement joins TRBV28 to TRBJ2-4, with 7 positions matching TRBD2. The J segment lost 0 bases and the V segment lost 7 bases, leaving 6 bases of the junction unmatched. The CDR3 spans 15 residues. The V gene's germline CDR1 is MDHEN and CDR2 SYDVKM. The CDR3 is CASTPGLLAKNIQYF. In DNA, the CDR3 is TGTGCCAGCACCCCGGGACTATTAGCCAAAAACATTCAGTACTTC.

This clonotype was observed a few times. V gene TRBV5-1 combines with J gene TRBJ2-1, with TRBD2 matching 16 bases. Germline CDR1 SGHRS, CDR2 YFSETQ. With 4 bases clipped from V and 9 bases from J, the junction kept 7 bases outside the gene matches. The CDR3 is 16 residues long. The CDR3 coding sequence is TGCGCCAGCAGCCCGGGACTAGCGGGGGGGCTCAGTGAGCAGTTCTTC. Translating it yields CASSPGLAGGLSEQFF.

This clonotype was seen more than once but under ten times. The genes are TRBV5-1 and TRBJ2-1; D perhaps matches TRBD2 (6 bases). The CDR3 contains 18 residues. Germline CDR1 reads SGHRS; CDR2 reads YFSETQ. Trimming stripped 0 bases from V and 0 bases from J, with 16 bases between. This CDR3 reads CASSLDPRGYYSYNEQFF. The DNA of the CDR3 is TGCGCCAGCAGCTTGGATCCCCGGGGGTACTACTCCTACAATGAGCAGTTCTTC.

A few counts support this clonotype. J is TRBJ2-7 and V is TRBV6-1, with a possible D match to TRBD1 (5 bases). CDR1 MNHNS and CDR2 SASEGT come from the germline V gene. The CDR3 loop spans 15 amino acids. V lost 6 bases to trimming and J lost 0 bases, with 15 bases between them. DNA for the CDR3: TGTGCCAGCAGCGTCCGACAGACGAGCTCCTACGAGCAGTACTTC. Its protein is CASSVRQTSSYEQYF.

The rearrangement links TRBV19 to TRBJ1-5, with a possible D match to TRBD1 (6 bases). Looked up from germline, CDR1 is LNHDA and CDR2 is SQIVND (reference sequence). This CDR3 spans 15 amino acids. Trimming took off 10 bases at V and 0 bases at J, with 16 bases between the two ends. This chain's CDR3 is CATTGGRNSNQPQHF. CDR3 coding DNA: TGTGCCACGACCGGGGGCCGAAATAGCAATCAGCCCCAGCATTTT.

V usage is TRBV24-1 and J usage is TRBJ2-1; 8 positions match TRBD2. J was trimmed by 3 bases and V by 2 bases; bases with no gene match: 5. The CDR3 is 16 residues long. Germline loops: CDR1 KGHDR, CDR2 SFDVKD. In DNA form, the CDR3 reads TGTGCCACCAGTGATTCCTATAGCGGGAACTACAATGAGCAGTTCTTC. Protein sequence: CATSDSYSGNYNEQFF.

This clonotype showed up just a few times. The chain couples TRBV12-3 or TRBV12-4 to TRBJ2-7, with no clear D. This CDR3 comprises 12 residues. With 8 bases removed from V and 5 bases from J, the gap between germline ends came to 13 bases. The CDR3 sequence is CASGREIHEQYF. In nucleotides, the CDR3 is TGTGCCAGCGGACGAGAGATACACGAGCAGTACTTC.

This clonotype was counted at least ten times. J is TRBJ2-3 and V is TRBV12-3 or TRBV12-4, with TRBD2 matching over 7 bases. CDR3 length equals 14 residues. V was pared by 5 bases and J by 2 bases, with 4 bases of the junction left unmatched. CDR3 nucleotides: TGTGCCAGCAGTCTCACTAGCGACACAGATACGCAGTATTTT. Translated: CASSLTSDTDTQYF.

The rearrangement links TRBV6-1 to TRBJ2-2, with 10 bases aligning to TRBD2. J was trimmed by 4 bases and V by 7 bases; bases with no gene match: 18. The CDR3 contains 19 residues. Germline CDR1 MNHNS, CDR2 SASEGT. In nucleotides, the CDR3 is TGTGCCAGCACCACAGCTAGCGGGGGTAAAACCTCGGGCACCGGGGAGCTGTTTTTT. Translated, it gives CASTTASGGKTSGTGELFF.

This clonotype was observed a handful of times. The chain employs TRBV29-1 and TRBJ2-7; 8 positions match TRBD2. Germline CDR1 is SQVTM and CDR2 is ANQGSEA. V was pared by 4 bases and J by 4 bases, with 6 bases of the junction left unmatched. This CDR3 has 13 amino acids. The CDR3 loop is CSVGAGVVYEQYF. In nucleotides, the CDR3 is TGCAGCGTTGGAGCGGGAGTTGTATACGAGCAGTACTTC.

The chain joins TRBV29-1 to TRBJ2-3; TRBD1 is a possible D gene (6 bases). Germline V gene sequence: CDR1 SQVTM, CDR2 ANQGSEA. The CDR3 loop spans 17 amino acids. Trimming stripped 0 bases from V and 0 bases from J, with 16 bases between. The CDR3 sequence is CSVEDRGRGGSTDTQYF. In DNA form, the CDR3 reads TGCAGCGTTGAAGATCGAGGGAGAGGGGGAAGCACAGATACGCAGTATTTT.

The J gene is TRBJ1-1, the V gene TRBV29-1, with D perhaps matching TRBD1 (6 bases). V shed 1 base and J shed 6 bases, with 6 bases lying between them. From germline, CDR1 is SQVTM and CDR2 ANQGSEA. This CDR3 contains 11 residues. In DNA, the CDR3 is TGCAGCGTTGAAGGGACAGCTGAAGCTTTCTTT. It yields the protein CSVEGTAEAFF.

This clonotype was observed a handful of times. This sequence joins TRBV2 and TRBJ2-7; D unclear. Germline V lookup: CDR1 SNHLY, CDR2 FYNNEI. The CDR3 has 10 residues. V was shortened by 4 bases and J by 6 bases, with 4 bases between the two germline ends. In nucleotides, the CDR3 is TGTGCCAGCAGTGTTGCCGAGCAGTACTTC. Protein product: CASSVAEQYF.

This clonotype has just a few counts. The gene calls are TRBV7-6 and TRBJ1-4; tentative D call: TRBD1 (6 bases). The CDR3 runs 16 residues. The germline V and J ends were trimmed by 1 base and 3 bases, with 12 bases remaining between them. Per the germline V gene, CDR1 is SGHVS and CDR2 is FNYEAQ. The DNA of the CDR3 is TGTGCCAGCAGCTTAGGAACACAGGGCTCTAATGAAAAACTGTTTTTT. Protein product: CASSLGTQGSNEKLFF. Full variable domain (missing parts from reference TRBV7-6 and TRBJ1-4): GAGVSQSPRYKVTKRGQDVALRCDPISGHVSLYWYRQALGQGPEFLTYFNYEAQQDKSGLPNDRFSAERPEGSISTLTIQRTEQRDSAMYRCASSLGTQGSNEKLFFGSGTQLSVL.

This clonotype was seen a handful of times. The J gene is TRBJ1-2, the V gene TRBV20-1; weak D call: TRBD1 (5 bases). This CDR3 is built from 13 residues. V shed 3 bases and J shed 7 bases, with 15 bases lying between them. Germline V lookup: CDR1 DFQATT, CDR2 SNEGSKA (reference sequence). CDR3 nucleotides: TGCAGTGCTAGCACGTCTCAGGGTTTTGGCTACACCTTC. Its translation is CSASTSQGFGYTF.

This clonotype was found a few times. The CDR3 nucleotides read TGTGCCAGCAGTTTCTGGACCGGATTCGAAGCTTTCTTT. It specifies CASSFWTGFEAFF. The chain has TRBV12-3 or TRBV12-4 and TRBJ1-1; D is unresolved. Trimming shortened V by 3 bases and J by 8 bases, and 13 bases separated the two germline ends. This CDR3 region has 13 residues.

This chain links TRBV29-1 with TRBJ1-5; the D gene is possibly TRBD1 (5 bases). This CDR3 region has 12 residues. Looked up from germline, CDR1 is SQVTM and CDR2 is ANQGSEA. Trimming stripped 2 bases from V and 5 bases from J, with 7 bases between. The CDR3 loop is CSVESGDQPQHF. The CDR3 bases are TGCAGCGTTGAATCGGGGGATCAGCCCCAGCATTTT.

There are many counts of this clonotype. The chain recombines TRBV20-1 with TRBJ1-2; possible D gene TRBD1, 6 bases. The CDR3 totals 16 residues. Germline CDR1 DFQATT, CDR2 SNEGSKA (reference sequence). Trimming removed 4 bases at V and 6 bases at J, with 24 bases between. The CDR3 bases are TGCAGTGCTACCCCTCGGAGGCAAGGGGGTAATGATGGCTACACCTTC. Its translation is CSATPRRQGGNDGYTF.

The chain links TRBV6-1 to TRBJ1-5; tentative D call: TRBD1 (6 bases). Germline assignment: CDR1 MNHNS and CDR2 SASEGT. Trimming cost V 7 bases and J 3 bases, with 10 bases left between them. The CDR3 is 13 residues long. The CDR3 region has the DNA TGTGCCAGCATCAGGGGCCTCAATCAGCCCCAGCATTTT. Its translation is CASIRGLNQPQHF.

The V gene is TRBV29-1, the J gene TRBJ1-1, with D perhaps matching TRBD1 (5 bases). Trimming removed 8 bases from V and 4 bases from J, with 23 bases in between. This CDR3 spans 15 amino acids. Germline V CDR1 and CDR2: SQVTM, ANQGSEA. The CDR3 nucleotides read TGCAGCTGTTTGGGGGGAGTCCGTGGGGGCACTGAAGCTTTCTTT. It specifies CSCLGGVRGGTEAFF.

This chain connects TRBV6-5 to TRBJ1-1; 9 nucleotides align to TRBD1. From germline, CDR1 is MNHEY and CDR2 SVGAGI. The CDR3 consists of 15 residues. V trimming: 2 bases; J trimming: 6 bases; junction bases outside the gene matches: 7. The CDR3 bases are TGTGCCAGCAGTTACCGGACAGGGGATCTTTCTGAAGCTTTCTTT. This encodes CASSYRTGDLSEAFF.

The V call is TRBV9, the J call TRBJ1-1; D is undetermined. This CDR3 is built from 17 residues. V was clipped by 0 bases and J by 8 bases, with 23 bases between them. CDR1 SGDLS and CDR2 YYNGEE come from the germline V gene. The CDR3 region has the DNA TGTGCCAGCAGCGTAGTCAGAGCGACACTCCTAAGCGGGGAAGCTTTCTTT. Its translation: CASSVVRATLLSGEAFF.

This clonotype was seen only a few times. The chain combines TRBV9 with TRBJ2-3; no reliable D call. Trimming cost V 1 base and J 6 bases, with 9 bases left between them. The CDR3 extends over 13 amino acids. From germline, CDR1 is SGDLS and CDR2 YYNGEE. DNA of the CDR3: TGTGCCAGCAGCGTAACACCCGCGGATACGCAGTATTTT. This gives the protein CASSVTPADTQYF.

This clonotype was recorded a few times. The chain joins TRBV6-5 to TRBJ1-1; D is uncertain. Deletions cut 2 bases from V and 0 bases from J, with 10 bases between. Germline V CDR1 and CDR2: MNHEY, SVGAGI. This CDR3 is 15 amino acids long. The CDR3 nucleotides read TGTGCCAGCAGTTACGGAATAGGGTTGAACACTGAAGCTTTCTTT. It translates to CASSYGIGLNTEAFF.

The CDR3, as DNA: TGTGCCAGCAGTCCCTGGGACAGGGCGGCCTACGAGCAGTACTTC. It specifies CASSPWDRAAYEQYF. The rearrangement uses TRBV12-3 or TRBV12-4 and TRBJ2-7; 9 nucleotides agree with TRBD1. The CDR3 runs to 15 residues. V was clipped by 5 bases and J by 2 bases; unmatched bases: 7.

The chain couples TRBV7-9 to TRBJ1-5; D is possibly TRBD1 (6 bases). The CDR3 loop spans 17 amino acids. Trimming took off 5 bases at V and 5 bases at J, with 22 bases between the two ends. Germline CDR1 and CDR2: SEHNR and FQNEAQ (reference sequence). This CDR3 reads CASSQVPGAGEDQPQHF. The CDR3, as DNA: TGTGCCAGCAGCCAGGTCCCAGGGGCCGGCGAGGATCAGCCCCAGCATTTT.

The CDR3: CASSQEGTSGGLETQYF. The CDR3 nucleotides read TGCGCCAGCAGCCAAGAAGGGACTAGCGGGGGTCTAGAGACCCAGTACTTC. This chain connects TRBV4-1 to TRBJ2-5; 14 nucleotides align to TRBD2. The CDR3 is 17 amino acids. With 0 bases clipped from V and 4 bases from J, the junction kept 4 bases outside the gene matches. From germline, CDR1 is MGHRA and CDR2 YSYEKL.

This clonotype was counted a few times. CDR3 bases: TGTGCCAGCAGTGAATCTGGGACTAGCTTCCCGCCCCAGTACTTC. It translates to CASSESGTSFPPQYF. V is TRBV25-1 and J is TRBJ2-5; 9 bases are a match to TRBD2. Germline values: CDR1 MGHDK, CDR2 SYGVNS. The V and J ends lost 1 base and 9 bases, in that order; junction bases with no gene match: 9. The CDR3 is made up of 15 amino acids.

The chain uses TRBV3-1 and TRBJ2-2, with D maybe TRBD1 (5 bases). CDR3 length: 14 residues. The germline V and J ends were trimmed by 3 bases and 1 base, with 6 bases remaining between them. Germline V gene data show CDR1 as LGHDT and CDR2 as YNNKEL (reference sequence). CDR3 sequence: CASSHDRNTGELFF. As DNA, the CDR3 is TGTGCCAGCAGCCACGACAGGAACACCGGGGAGCTGTTTTTT. Based on the CDR3 plus reference TRBV3-1 and TRBJ2-2, the full variable domain is DTAVSQTPKYLVTQMGNDKSIKCEQNLGHDTMYWYKQDSKKFLKIMFSYNNKELIINETVPNRFSPKSPDKAHLNLHINSLELGDSAVYFCASSHDRNTGELFFGEGSRLTVL.

The chain is built from TRBV20-1 and TRBJ2-1; maybe TRBD1 (6 bases). Germline CDR1 is DFQATT and CDR2 is SNEGSKA (reference sequence). V shed 5 bases and J shed 3 bases, with 11 bases lying between them. The CDR3 has 13 residues. The CDR3: CSAPYRDYNEQFF. CDR3 nucleotide sequence: TGCAGTGCTCCCTACAGGGACTACAATGAGCAGTTCTTC.